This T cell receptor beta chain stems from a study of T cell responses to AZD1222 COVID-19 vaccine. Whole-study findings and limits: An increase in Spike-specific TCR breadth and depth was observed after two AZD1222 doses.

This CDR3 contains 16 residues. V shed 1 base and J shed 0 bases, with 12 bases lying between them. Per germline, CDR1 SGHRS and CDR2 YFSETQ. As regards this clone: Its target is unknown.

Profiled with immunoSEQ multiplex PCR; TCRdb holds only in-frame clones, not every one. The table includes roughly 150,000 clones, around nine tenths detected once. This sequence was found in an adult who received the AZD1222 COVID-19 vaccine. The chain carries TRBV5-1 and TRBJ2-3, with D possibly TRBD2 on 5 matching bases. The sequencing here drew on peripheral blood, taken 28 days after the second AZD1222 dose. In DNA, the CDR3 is TGCGCCAGCAGCTTGTTTGCGGAGGCTAGCACAGATACGCAGTATTTT. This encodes CASSLFAEASTDTQYF.